One sample yielded the 9 T cell receptor beta chains listed below, sequenced in a study of T cell repertoires in cytomegalovirus infection. TCRdb re-analysed the reads in MiXCR, keeping a single row per CDR3 protein. Among approximately 340,000 distinct CDR3 sequences, 25% to 35% were seen once, and the ten largest hold 20%. Their cognate antigens are unknown. Specimen: cultured PBMCs, collected from culture after CMV antigen stimulation. The receptors here all came from a human donor in good health (CMV status not recorded). Some clones in this sample may be carry-over from other donors' samples.

This clonotype was seen a single time. The chain recombines TRBV6-6 with TRBJ2-3; TRBD1 matches at 9 bases. After removal of 4 bases from V and 2 bases from J, the junction contained 4 bases not matched to a gene. The CDR3 is made up of 15 amino acids. Germline CDR1 reads MNHNY; CDR2 reads SVGAGI (reference sequence). CDR3 loop: CASSLRDRATDTQYF. The CDR3 nucleotides read TGTGCCAGCAGTTTACGGGACAGGGCCACAGATACGCAGTATTTT.

Worth noting for this clonotype: A much larger clone lies a single base off, so this may be a read error. The CDR3 region is CASSSGQGTTEAFF. The DNA of the CDR3 is TGTGCCAGCAGCTCGGGACAGGGGACCACTGAAGCTTTCTTT. V usage is TRBV5-4 and J usage is TRBJ1-1, with 10 bases lining up with TRBD1. This CDR3 is 14 amino acids long. Trimming removed 3 bases from V and 4 bases from J; junction bases left unmatched: 3. CDR1 and CDR2 (germline): SGHNT, YYREEE (reference sequence).

J is TRBJ2-5 and V is TRBV2; TRBD1 is a possible D gene (6 bases). CDR1 SNHLY and CDR2 FYNNEI come from the germline V gene. This CDR3 has 13 residues. Trimming cost V 7 bases and J 5 bases, with 14 bases left between them. The CDR3 nucleotides read TGTGCCAGCAACAAGGACAGTCGGGAGACCCAGTACTTC. This encodes CASNKDSRETQYF.

V gene TRBV7-9 combines with J gene TRBJ2-1; D gene unclear. The V gene lost 4 bases and the J gene lost 5 bases, with 12 bases spanning the gap. Germline CDR1 is SEHNR and CDR2 is FQNEAQ (reference sequence). The CDR3 spans 14 residues. The CDR3 sequence: CASSSMAADNEQFF. CDR3 nucleotide sequence: TGTGCCAGCAGCTCCATGGCAGCCGACAATGAGCAGTTCTTC.

This clonotype was observed a handful of times. The gene calls are TRBV5-6 and TRBJ2-7; possibly TRBD1 for D (6 bases). The CDR3 is 15 amino acids. Trimming removed 4 bases at V and 3 bases at J, with 17 bases between. Germline CDR1 reads SGHDT; CDR2 reads YYEEEE. This chain's CDR3 is CASSGPQGAFYEQYF. In DNA, the CDR3 is TGTGCCAGCAGCGGACCACAGGGCGCCTTCTACGAGCAGTACTTC.

This sequence joins TRBV19 and TRBJ1-1, with TRBD1 matching over 12 bases. The junction had 4 bases not matched to a gene; V was cut back by 7 bases and J by 4 bases. The CDR3 is 14 amino acids. Germline loops: CDR1 LNHDA, CDR2 SQIVND (reference sequence). The CDR3 sequence: CASKGQGAPTEAFF. CDR3 nucleotide sequence: TGTGCCAGTAAGGGACAGGGGGCGCCCACTGAAGCTTTCTTT.

CDR3 sequence: CATSREISPATNEKLFF. In DNA, the CDR3 is TGTGCCACCAGCAGAGAGATCAGCCCAGCAACTAATGAAAAACTGTTTTTT. The chain joins TRBV15 to TRBJ1-4, with D unresolved. V was trimmed by 0 bases and J by 0 bases, leaving 11 bases between them. CDR3 length: 17 amino acids. The V gene's germline CDR1 is LNHNV and CDR2 YYDKDF (reference sequence).

As DNA, the CDR3 is TGTGCCAGCAGTTACTCTGGGGAAGGGGCCGGGGAGCTGTTTTTT. Its protein product is CASSYSGEGAGELFF. This chain uses TRBV6-5 with TRBJ2-2; TRBD1 is a possible D gene (5 bases). Deletions cut 0 bases from V and 6 bases from J, with 11 bases between. This CDR3 comprises 15 residues. Germline CDR1 MNHEY, CDR2 SVGAGI.

The table lists this clonotype with a count of one. The chain combines TRBV20-1 with TRBJ1-6; D is possibly TRBD1 (6 bases). Germline V lookup: CDR1 DFQATT, CDR2 SNEGSKA (reference sequence). The V end lost 1 base, the J end lost 10 bases, and 14 bases lay between the germline ends. This CDR3 is 14 amino acids long. For the CDR3, the DNA is TGCAGTGCTAGAGTCAGGGAGGGGGAATCACCCCTCCACTTT. Protein product: CSARVREGESPLHF.